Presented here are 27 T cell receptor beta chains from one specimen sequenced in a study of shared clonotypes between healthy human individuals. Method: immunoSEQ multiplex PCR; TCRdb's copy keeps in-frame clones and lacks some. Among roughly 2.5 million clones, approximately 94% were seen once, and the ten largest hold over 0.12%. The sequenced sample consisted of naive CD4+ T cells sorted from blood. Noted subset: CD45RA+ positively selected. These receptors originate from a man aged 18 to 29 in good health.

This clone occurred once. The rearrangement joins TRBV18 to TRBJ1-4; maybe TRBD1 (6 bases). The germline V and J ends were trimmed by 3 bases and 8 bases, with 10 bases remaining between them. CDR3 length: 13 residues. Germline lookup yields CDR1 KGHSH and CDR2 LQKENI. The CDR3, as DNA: TGTGCCAGCTCACCGAGACAGGTCGAAAAACTGTTTTTT. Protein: CASSPRQVEKLFF.

The CDR3 DNA reads as TGTGCCAGCAGTTACTCGGGGGGCGCGGAGTTTGGCTACACCTTC. Protein product: CASSYSGGAEFGYTF. The V call is TRBV6-5, the J call TRBJ1-2, with D possibly matching TRBD1 (6 bases). Deletions cut 0 bases from V and 7 bases from J, with 15 bases between. Germline V gene lookup returns CDR1 MNHEY and CDR2 SVGAGI. The CDR3 loop spans 15 amino acids.

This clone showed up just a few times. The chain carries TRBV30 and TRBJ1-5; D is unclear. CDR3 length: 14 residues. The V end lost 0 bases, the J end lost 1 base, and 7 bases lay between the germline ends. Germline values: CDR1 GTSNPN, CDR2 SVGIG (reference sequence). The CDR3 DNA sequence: TGTGCCTGGAGTGTACGGCAGAGCAATCAGCCCCAGCATTTT. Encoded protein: CAWSVRQSNQPQHF.

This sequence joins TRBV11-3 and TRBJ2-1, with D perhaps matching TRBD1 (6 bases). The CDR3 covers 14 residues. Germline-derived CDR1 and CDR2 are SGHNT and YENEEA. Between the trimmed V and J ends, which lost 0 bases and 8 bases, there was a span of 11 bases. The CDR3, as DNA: TGTGCCAGCAGCTTAGATGGGACACGCGATGAGCAGTTCTTC. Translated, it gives CASSLDGTRDEQFF.

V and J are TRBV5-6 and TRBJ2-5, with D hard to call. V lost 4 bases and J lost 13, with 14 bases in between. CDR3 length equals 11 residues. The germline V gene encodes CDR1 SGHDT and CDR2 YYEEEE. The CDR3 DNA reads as TGTGCCAGCAGCCGAGACTCAACTGCGTACTTC. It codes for CASSRDSTAYF.

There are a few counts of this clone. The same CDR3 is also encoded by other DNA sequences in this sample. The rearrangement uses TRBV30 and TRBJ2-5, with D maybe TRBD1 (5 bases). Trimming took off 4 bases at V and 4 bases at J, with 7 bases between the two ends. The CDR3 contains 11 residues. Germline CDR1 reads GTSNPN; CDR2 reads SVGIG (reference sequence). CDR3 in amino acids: CAWTRGETQYF. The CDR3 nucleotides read TGTGCCTGGACAAGGGGAGAGACCCAGTACTTC.

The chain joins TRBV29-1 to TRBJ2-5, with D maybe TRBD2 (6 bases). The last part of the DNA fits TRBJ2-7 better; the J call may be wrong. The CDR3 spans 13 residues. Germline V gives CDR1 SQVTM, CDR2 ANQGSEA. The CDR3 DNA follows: TGCAGCGTTGAAGAGGGGACTCACTACGAGCAGTACTTC. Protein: CSVEEGTHYEQYF.

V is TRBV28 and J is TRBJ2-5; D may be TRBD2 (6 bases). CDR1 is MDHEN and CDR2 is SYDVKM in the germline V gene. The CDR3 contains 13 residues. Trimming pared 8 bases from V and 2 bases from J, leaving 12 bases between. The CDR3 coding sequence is TGTGCCAGCGGAGGGACCCCACAAGAGACCCAGTACTTC. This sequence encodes CASGGTPQETQYF.

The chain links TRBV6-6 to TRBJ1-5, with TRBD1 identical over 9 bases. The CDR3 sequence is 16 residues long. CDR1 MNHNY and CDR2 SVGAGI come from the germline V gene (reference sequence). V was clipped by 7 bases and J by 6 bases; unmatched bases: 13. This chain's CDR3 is CASNDVQGQGGQPQHF. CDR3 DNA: TGTGCCAGCAATGACGTCCAGGGACAGGGAGGTCAGCCCCAGCATTTT.

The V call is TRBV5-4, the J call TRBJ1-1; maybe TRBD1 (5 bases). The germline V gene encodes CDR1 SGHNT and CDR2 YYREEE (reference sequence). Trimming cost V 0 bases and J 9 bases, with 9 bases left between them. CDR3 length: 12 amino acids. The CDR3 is CASSLEAGQAFF. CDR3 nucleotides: TGTGCCAGCAGCTTGGAGGCAGGGCAAGCTTTCTTT.

The CDR3 nucleotides are TGTGCCAGCAGCCCCTGGACAGGGAGAGAGACCCAGTACTTC. The encoded protein is CASSPWTGRETQYF. V and J are TRBV6-5 and TRBJ2-5; 8 bases align to TRBD1. With V trimmed by 6 bases and J by 4 bases, 7 bases remained unmatched. This CDR3 spans 14 amino acids. Per germline, CDR1 MNHEY and CDR2 SVGAGI.

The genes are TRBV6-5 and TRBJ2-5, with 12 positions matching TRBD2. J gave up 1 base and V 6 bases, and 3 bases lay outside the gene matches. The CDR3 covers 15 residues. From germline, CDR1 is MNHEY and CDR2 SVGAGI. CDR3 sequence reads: CASRRLAGAQETQYF. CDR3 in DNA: TGTGCCAGCAGACGACTAGCGGGAGCCCAAGAGACCCAGTACTTC.

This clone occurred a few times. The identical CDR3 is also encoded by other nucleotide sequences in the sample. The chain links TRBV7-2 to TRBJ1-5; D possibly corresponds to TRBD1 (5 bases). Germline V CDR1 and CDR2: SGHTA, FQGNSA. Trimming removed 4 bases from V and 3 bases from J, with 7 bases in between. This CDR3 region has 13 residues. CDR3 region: CASSSGPNQPQHF. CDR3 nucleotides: TGTGCCAGCAGCTCAGGGCCCAATCAGCCCCAGCATTTT. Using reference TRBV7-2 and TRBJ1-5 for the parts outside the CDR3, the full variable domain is GAGVSQSPSNKVTEKGKDVELRCDPISGHTALYWYRQSLGQGLEFLIYFQGNSAPDKSGLPSDRFSAERTGGSVSTLTIQRTQQEDSAVYLCASSSGPNQPQHFGDGTRLSIL.

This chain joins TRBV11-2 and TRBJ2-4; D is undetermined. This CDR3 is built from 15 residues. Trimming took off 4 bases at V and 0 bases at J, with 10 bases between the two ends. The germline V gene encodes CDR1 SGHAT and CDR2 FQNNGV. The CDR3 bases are TGTGCCAGCAGCTCTTCATCGCTAGCCAAAAACATTCAGTACTTC. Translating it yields CASSSSSLAKNIQYF.

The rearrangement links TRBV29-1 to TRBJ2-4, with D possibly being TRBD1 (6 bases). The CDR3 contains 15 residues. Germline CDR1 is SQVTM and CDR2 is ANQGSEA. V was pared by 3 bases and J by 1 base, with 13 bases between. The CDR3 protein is CSVDCRQGAKNIQYF. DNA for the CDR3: TGCAGCGTTGATTGTCGGCAGGGGGCCAAAAACATTCAGTACTTC.

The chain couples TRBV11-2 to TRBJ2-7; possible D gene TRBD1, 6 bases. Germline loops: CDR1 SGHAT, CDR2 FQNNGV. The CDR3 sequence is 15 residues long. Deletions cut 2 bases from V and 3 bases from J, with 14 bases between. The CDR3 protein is CASSLRTESFYEQYF. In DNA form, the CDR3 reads TGTGCCAGCAGCTTAAGGACAGAGAGCTTCTACGAGCAGTACTTC. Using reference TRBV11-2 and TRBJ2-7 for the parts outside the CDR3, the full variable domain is EAGVAQSPRYKIIEKRQSVAFWCNPISGHATLYWYQQILGQGPKLLIQFQNNGVVDDSQLPKDRFSAERLKGVDSTLKIQPAKLEDSAVYLCASSLRTESFYEQYFGPGTRLTVT.

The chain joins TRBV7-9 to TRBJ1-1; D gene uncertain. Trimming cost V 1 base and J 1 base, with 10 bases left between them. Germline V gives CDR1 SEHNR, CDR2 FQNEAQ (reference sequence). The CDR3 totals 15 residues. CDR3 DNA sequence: TGTGCCAGCAGCTTAGAAAAGGATCGGAACACTGAAGCTTTCTTT. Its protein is CASSLEKDRNTEAFF.

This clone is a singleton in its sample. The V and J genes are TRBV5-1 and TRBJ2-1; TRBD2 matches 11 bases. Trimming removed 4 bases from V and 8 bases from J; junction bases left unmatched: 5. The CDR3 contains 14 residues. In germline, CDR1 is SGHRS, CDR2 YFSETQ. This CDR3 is CASSQLAGEDEQFF. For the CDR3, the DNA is TGCGCCAGCAGCCAACTAGCGGGAGAGGATGAGCAGTTCTTC.

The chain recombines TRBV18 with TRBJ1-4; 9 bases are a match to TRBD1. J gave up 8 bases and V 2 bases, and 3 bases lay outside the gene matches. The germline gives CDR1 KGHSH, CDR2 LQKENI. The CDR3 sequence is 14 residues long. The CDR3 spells CASSPRDRAEKLFF. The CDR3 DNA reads TGTGCCAGCTCACCAAGGGACAGGGCCGAAAAACTGTTTTTT.

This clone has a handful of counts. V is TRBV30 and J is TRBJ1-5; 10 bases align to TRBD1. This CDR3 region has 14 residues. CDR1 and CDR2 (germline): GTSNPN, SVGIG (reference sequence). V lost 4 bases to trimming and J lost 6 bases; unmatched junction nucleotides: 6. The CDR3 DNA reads TGTGCCTGGAATAAGGGACAGGGGATTCAGCCCCAGCATTTT. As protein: CAWNKGQGIQPQHF.

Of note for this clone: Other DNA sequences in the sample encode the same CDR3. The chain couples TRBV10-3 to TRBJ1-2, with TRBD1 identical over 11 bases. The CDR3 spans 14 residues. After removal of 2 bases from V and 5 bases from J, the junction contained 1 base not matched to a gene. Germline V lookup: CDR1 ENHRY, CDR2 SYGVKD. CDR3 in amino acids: CAISEGDRGYGYTF. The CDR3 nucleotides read TGTGCCATCAGTGAGGGGGACAGGGGGTATGGCTACACCTTC.

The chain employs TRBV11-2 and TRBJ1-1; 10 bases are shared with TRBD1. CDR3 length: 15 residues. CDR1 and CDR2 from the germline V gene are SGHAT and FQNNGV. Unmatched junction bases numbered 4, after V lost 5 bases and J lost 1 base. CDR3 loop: CASSTWDRGNTEAFF. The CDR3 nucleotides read TGTGCCAGCAGCACTTGGGACAGGGGGAACACTGAAGCTTTCTTT.

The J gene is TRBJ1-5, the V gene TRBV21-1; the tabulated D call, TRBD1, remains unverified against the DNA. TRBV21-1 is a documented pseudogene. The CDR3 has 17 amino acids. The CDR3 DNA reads TGTGCCAGCAGCAAAGAGGGGCAGGGTTCAGGCAATCAGCCCCAGCATTTT. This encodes CASSKEGQGSGNQPQHF.

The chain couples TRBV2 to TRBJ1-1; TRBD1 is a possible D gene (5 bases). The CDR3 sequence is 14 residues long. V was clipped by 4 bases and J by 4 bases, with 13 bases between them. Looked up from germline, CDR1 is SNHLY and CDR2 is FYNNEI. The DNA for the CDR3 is TGTGCCAGCAGTGGGGGCGGGAAAGGCACTGAAGCTTTCTTT. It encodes CASSGGGKGTEAFF.

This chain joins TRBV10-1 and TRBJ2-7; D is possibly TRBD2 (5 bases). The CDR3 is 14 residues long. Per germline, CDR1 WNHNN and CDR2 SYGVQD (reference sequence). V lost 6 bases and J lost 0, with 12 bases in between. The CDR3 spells CASSEKGSSYEQYF. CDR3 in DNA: TGCGCCAGCAGCGAAAAAGGGAGCTCCTACGAGCAGTACTTC.

The DNA for the CDR3 is TGTGCCAGCAGCCCGACAGCTAACCTCAACACTGAAGCTTTCTTT. This codes for CASSPTANLNTEAFF. V usage is TRBV7-9 and J usage is TRBJ1-1; possibly TRBD1 for D (5 bases). Germline V CDR1 and CDR2: SEHNR, FQNEAQ (reference sequence). Trimming took off 5 bases at V and 2 bases at J, with 15 bases between the two ends. The CDR3 spans 15 residues.

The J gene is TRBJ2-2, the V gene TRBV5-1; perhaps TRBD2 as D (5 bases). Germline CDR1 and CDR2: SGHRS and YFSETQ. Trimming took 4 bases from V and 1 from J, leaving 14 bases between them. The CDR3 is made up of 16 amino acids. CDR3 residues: CASSNGISQNTGELFF. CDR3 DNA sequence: TGCGCCAGCAGCAACGGGATTTCCCAGAACACCGGGGAGCTGTTTTTT.